The source of this T cell receptor (beta chain) is a study of T-cell memory formation after mild COVID-19 (dated by TCRdb to the early 2020s). As for the study more broadly: TCR sequence clusters from the two donors were found to be largely donor specific. Longitudinal TCRalpha and TCRbeta repertoire sequencing tracked T-cell clones expanding and contracting after mild COVID-19 in two donors. The cohort was made up of two young adult volunteers, one female and one male, who were previously healthy.

Ficoll-Paque density gradient centrifugation was used to isolate PBMCs. Sequencing took place on an Illumina NovaSeq 6000. Using 5'RACE with constant-segment primers, TCRalpha and TCRbeta cDNA libraries were constructed, with sample barcodes and unique molecular identifiers added in the process. Trizol reagent was used to extract RNA from every sample. Amplification of the libraries took two PCR steps, and the second step added a second sample barcode plus Illumina TruSeq adapters. Sequencing of the libraries was done on an Illumina NovaSeq, producing 2 x 150 bp paired-end reads. The paper's data handling went like this. Reads were demultiplexed and collapsed into UMI-guided consensus sequences with migec v1.2.7. Using mixcr v2.1.11, UMI consensuses were aligned to TRA and TRB V and J templates and then assembled into clonotypes. Expanded or contracted clonotypes were those called significant by both edgeR and NoisET, with noise models trained on biological replicates. For edgeR calls, a false discovery rate-adjusted p below 0.01 and a log2 fold-change threshold of 1 were applied. As an exploratory analysis of dynamics, max-normalized trajectories of the 1000 most abundant clonotypes were examined with PCA combined with hierarchical clustering. The CD4 or CD8 phenotype of responding clones was assigned using the separately sequenced CD4+ and CD8+ repertoires. TCRdb cleaned the public reads at Q25 with fastp, built clones with MiXCR and kept in-frame beta chains. One record per CDR3 amino acid sequence lists the most common genes and DNA. TCRdb, not the original authors, processed these V and J calls. In all, the sample holds 150,000 to 200,000 distinct CDR3 sequences, and 15% to 20% of those were seen once. About 4% of the sample is taken by the ten largest.

The research as a whole found: Clones that contracted from day 15 to 85 showed balanced CD4/CD8 phenotypes, whereas a second wave of clones that expanded from day 15 to 37 leaned towards CD4+. The study covered only a couple of mild cases, and larger cohorts including severe cases with pre-infection samples were considered necessary. The detection of some responding clones in pre-infection memory suggests that pre-existing cross-reactive memory T cells joined the SARS-CoV-2 response. Contracting CD4+ clones were located mainly in the CM and EM memory subsets, whereas CD8+ clones were found to be enriched in EMRA. SARS-CoV-2 specificity was not confirmed for the second-wave clones peaking on day 37.

As to this clonotype: The clone's antigen remains unknown. Base qualities were left out, and no much larger clone turns up one base away.

The specimen was PBMCs or a T cell subset sorted from them (not recorded which). The source is a man younger than 30 who had mild COVID-19 (a few samples of this study predate the infection). The sample titles of this study are shuffled in the database, so cell type and time point are left out; the donor was told from shared clones.

The CDR3 has the sequence CASSRFAGNTEAFF. The DNA sequence is TGTGCCAGCAGCCGTTTCGCGGGGAACACTGAAGCTTTCTTT. The receptor chain draws on TRBV3-1 and TRBJ1-1; there is no confident call for the D gene. The germline V gene (reference sequence) gives CDR1 as LGHDT and CDR2 as YNNKEL. Taken from cysteine to phenylalanine, the CDR3 has 14 residues. Of all the DNA, just the CDR3 is kept, 42 bases in frame from base 1. V is pared back by 4 bases and J by 1 base, with 10 bases lying between the germline termini.